The sequence of this T cell receptor (beta chain) was determined in a study of blood T cell repertoires in COVID-19 (dated by TCRdb to 2020 to 2022). Study-level background: Samples from collaborators originated in the United States, Italy and Spain and spanned both the acute and convalescent phases of COVID-19. The prospective study material was composed of cDNA or gDNA derived from T cells, B-cell-depleted T cells, or PBMCs. Subjects who had been exposed to COVID-19, were actively infected with it, or had recovered from it provided the deeply sampled blood TCRbeta repertoires that made up the dataset. The repertoires were released in a freely available public database intended as a resource for research on the immune response to SARS-CoV-2. Samples were obtained from the ongoing ImmuneRACE study (first 160 participants) and from roughly 1,300 subjects provided by 6 global collaborators. Sample metadata almost always included a de-identified subject ID, COVID-19 status, age in years and sex. Where available, HLA class I and class II types were taken from metadata supplied by the sample provider and were not determined by assay-based typing.

A second Seattle source provided samples from volunteer blood donors who had recovered from COVID-19. Whole blood was collected in K2EDTA tubes by collaborating institutions according to the institutions' own protocols. For TCRbeta analysis, collaborator samples were shipped as frozen whole blood, as isolated PBMCs, or as DNA extracted from either sample type. Study-wide conclusions, independent of this receptor: The amount of clinical and demographic metadata varied by source and participant and was provided uncurated.

V trim: 2 bases; J trim: 10 bases; unmatched bases: 8. From the germline V gene, CDR1 is SGHTA and CDR2 is FQGTGA. The CDR3 sequence holds 13 residues, the cysteine and phenylalanine included. The read is trimmed to its CDR3 DNA, 39 bases read in frame from base 1. For this clone: Its antigen is unknown. Base qualities are missing; no much larger clone stands one base away.

TCRbeta CDR3 regions were amplified from genomic DNA using the immunoSEQ Assay, a bias-controlled multiplex PCR. The authors' pipeline ran thus. Within the assay, amplification of reference gene primers was used to estimate how many nucleated cells each sample contained. To quantify the absolute abundance of each unique TCRbeta CDR3 rearrangement, sequence reads were collapsed and filtered. For each sample, productive Simpson clonality was calculated by taking the square root of Simpson's diversity index across productive rearrangements. The clones in this table, taken by TCRdb from immuneACCESS, are in-frame only. Not every clone is retained; where verified, under half of the shortfall comes from an unresolved V gene, and the cause of the rest is unknown. The DNA gave D and trimming, while V, J and clone size come from that table. The sample table lists over 200,000 clones, 70% to 90% of them with a count of one. Clones ranked in the top ten supply about an eighth of the sample.

The chain couples TRBV7-3 to TRBJ2-7; TRBD1 fits 7 bases in the junction. The sample comprised peripheral blood. The receptor comes from a woman under 30 who had recovered from COVID-19. Here is the DNA: TGTGCCAGCAGCTTACGGCACAGGGGACGTCAGTACTTC. It is translated as CASSLRHRGRQYF.